The 3 T cell receptor beta chains in this list originate from one sample, sequenced in a study of cytomegalovirus exposure and HLA in healthy donors. It was with 60 Vbeta and 13 Jbeta primers that the PCR ran. TCRdb's table, derived via immunoSEQ multiplex PCR, lists solely in-frame clones and lacks some. The profile covers roughly 140,000 clones, with around 77% appearing a single time and 2.2% taken by the ten largest. Sequencing was performed on PBMCs. Receptor source: a man in his thirties or forties in good health and CMV-seronegative.

The genes are TRBV28 and TRBJ2-7; TRBD1 agrees at 9 bases. The CDR3 sequence is 20 residues long. V gave up 5 bases and J gave up 2 bases; unmatched junction bases: 22. Germline-derived CDR1 and CDR2 are MDHEN and SYDVKM. As DNA, the CDR3 is TGTGCCAGCAGTCCAACTTCCGGGGGAAACAGGGGGCAGGGGACCTACGAGCAGTACTTC. The encoded protein is CASSPTSGGNRGQGTYEQYF.

This clone was seen a handful of times. This chain connects TRBV4-1 to TRBJ1-1; 7 bases agree with TRBD1. There are 14 residues in the CDR3. Germline CDR1 is MGHRA and CDR2 is YSYEKL. V shed 4 bases, J shed 0 bases, and the junction held 2 bases outside the gene matches. CDR3: CASSRGQMNTEAFF. The CDR3, as DNA: TGCGCCAGCAGCCGGGGACAGATGAACACTGAAGCTTTCTTT.

The chain uses TRBV2 and TRBJ2-7; no clear D. Germline V gene lookup returns CDR1 SNHLY and CDR2 FYNNEI. This CDR3 is 12 amino acids long. Trimming removed 2 bases at V and 5 bases at J, with 7 bases between. The CDR3 reads CASSEFHNEQYF. In DNA form, the CDR3 reads TGTGCCAGCAGTGAATTCCACAACGAGCAGTACTTC.